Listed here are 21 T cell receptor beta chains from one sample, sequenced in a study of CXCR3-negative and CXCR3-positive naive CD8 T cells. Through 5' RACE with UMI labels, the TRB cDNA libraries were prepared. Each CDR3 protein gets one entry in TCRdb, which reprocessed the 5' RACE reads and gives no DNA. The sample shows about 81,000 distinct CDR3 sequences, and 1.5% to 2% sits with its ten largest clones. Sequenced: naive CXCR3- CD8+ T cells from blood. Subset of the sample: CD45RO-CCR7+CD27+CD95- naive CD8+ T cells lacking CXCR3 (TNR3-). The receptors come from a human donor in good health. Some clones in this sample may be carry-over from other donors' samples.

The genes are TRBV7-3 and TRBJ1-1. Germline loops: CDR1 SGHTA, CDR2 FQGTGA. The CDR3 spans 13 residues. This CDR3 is CASRRRPNTEAFF.

CDR3 in amino acids: CASSLPGMTYEQYF. V and J are TRBV7-2 and TRBJ2-7. The germline gives CDR1 SGHTA, CDR2 FQGNSA. The CDR3 length is 14 residues.

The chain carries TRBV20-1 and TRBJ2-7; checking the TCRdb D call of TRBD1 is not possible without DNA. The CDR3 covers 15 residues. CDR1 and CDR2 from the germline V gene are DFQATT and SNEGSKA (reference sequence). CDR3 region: CSAIPGQGPSYEQYF.

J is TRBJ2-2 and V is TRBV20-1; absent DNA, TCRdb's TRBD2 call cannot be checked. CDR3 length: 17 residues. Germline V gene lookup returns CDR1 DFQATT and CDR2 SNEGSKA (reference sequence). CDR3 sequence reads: CSARDSMREPNTGELFF.

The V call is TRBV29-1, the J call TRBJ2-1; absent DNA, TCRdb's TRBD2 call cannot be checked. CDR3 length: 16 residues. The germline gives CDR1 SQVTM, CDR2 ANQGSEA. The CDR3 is CSVDKPGTSGPNEQFF.

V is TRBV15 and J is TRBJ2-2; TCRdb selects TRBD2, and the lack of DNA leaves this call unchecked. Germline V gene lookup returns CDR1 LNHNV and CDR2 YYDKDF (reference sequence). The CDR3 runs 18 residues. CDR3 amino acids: CATSREGNGRVDTGELFF.

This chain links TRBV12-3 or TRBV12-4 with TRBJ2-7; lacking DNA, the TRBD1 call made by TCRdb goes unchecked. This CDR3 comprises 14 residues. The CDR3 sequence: CASTPGSLSYEQYF.

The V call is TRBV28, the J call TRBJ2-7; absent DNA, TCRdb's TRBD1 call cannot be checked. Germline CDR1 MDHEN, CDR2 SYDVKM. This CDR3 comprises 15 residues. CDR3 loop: CASSPWTRETYEQYF.

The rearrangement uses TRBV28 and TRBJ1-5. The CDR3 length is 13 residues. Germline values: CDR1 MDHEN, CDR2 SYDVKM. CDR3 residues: CASSFRSYQPQHF.

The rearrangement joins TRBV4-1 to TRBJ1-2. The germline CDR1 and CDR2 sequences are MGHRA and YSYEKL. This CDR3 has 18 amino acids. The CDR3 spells CASSQGTRQSDPDYGYTF.

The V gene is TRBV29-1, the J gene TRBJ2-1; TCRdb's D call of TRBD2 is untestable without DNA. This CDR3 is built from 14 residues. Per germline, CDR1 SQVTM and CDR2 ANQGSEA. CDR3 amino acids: CSVEGGGGYNEQFF.

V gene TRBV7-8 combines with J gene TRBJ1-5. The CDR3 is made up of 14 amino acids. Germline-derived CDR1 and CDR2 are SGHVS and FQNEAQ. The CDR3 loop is CASSLLWTNQPQHF. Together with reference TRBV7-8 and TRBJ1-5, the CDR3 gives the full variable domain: GAGVSQSPRYKVAKRGQDVALRCDPISGHVSLFWYQQALGQGPEFLTYFQNEAQLDKSGLPSDRFFAERPEGSVSTLKIQRTQQEDSAVYLCASSLLWTNQPQHFGDGTRLSIL.

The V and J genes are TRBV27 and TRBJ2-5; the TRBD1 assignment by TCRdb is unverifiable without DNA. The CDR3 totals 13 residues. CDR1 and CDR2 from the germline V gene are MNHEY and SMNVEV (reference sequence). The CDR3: CASSWRGQETQYF.

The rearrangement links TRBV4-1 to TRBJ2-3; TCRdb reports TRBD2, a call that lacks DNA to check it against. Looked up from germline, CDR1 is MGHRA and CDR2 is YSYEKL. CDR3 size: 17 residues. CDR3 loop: CASSPPGASGITDTQYF.

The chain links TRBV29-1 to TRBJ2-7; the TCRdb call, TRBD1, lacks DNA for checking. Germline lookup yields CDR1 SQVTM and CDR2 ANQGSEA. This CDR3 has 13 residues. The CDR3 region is CSVSGTVRYEQYF.

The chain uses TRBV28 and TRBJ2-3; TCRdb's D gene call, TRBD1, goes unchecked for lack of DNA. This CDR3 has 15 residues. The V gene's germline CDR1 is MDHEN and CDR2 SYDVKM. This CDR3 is CASSPPGDRTDTQYF.

CDR3 residues: CSWRAENSYEHYF. The rearrangement joins TRBV20-1 to TRBJ2-7. Germline V lookup: CDR1 DFQATT, CDR2 SNEGSKA (reference sequence). The CDR3 consists of 13 residues.

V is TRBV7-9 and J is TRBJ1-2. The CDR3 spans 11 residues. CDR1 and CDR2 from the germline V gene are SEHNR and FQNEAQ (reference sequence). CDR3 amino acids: CASSDEYGYTF. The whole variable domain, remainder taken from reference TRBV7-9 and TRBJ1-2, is DTGVSQNPRHKITKRGQNVTFRCDPISEHNRLYWYRQTLGQGPEFLTYFQNEAQLEKSRLLSDRFSAERPKGSFSTLEIQRTEQGDSAMYLCASSDEYGYTFGSGTRLTVV.

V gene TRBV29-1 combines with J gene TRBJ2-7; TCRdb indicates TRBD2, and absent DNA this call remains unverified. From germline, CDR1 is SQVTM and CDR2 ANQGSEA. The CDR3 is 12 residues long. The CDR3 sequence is CSVVTSGREQYF.

The CDR3 loop is CASSLWYDSNQPQHF. The chain employs TRBV7-2 and TRBJ1-5. Per the germline V gene, CDR1 is SGHTA and CDR2 is FQGNSA. This CDR3 contains 15 residues.

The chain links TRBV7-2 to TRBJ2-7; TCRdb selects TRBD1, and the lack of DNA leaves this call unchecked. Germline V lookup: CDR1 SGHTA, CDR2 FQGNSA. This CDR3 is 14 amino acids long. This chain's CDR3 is CASAGTDDSYEQYF.